The present T cell receptor beta chain was sequenced within a study of T-cell reconstitution after alpha-beta-depleted transplantation in children. During its preparation, the TCRbeta library received unique molecular identifiers. TCRdb redid the calling of the PCR reads with MiXCR, one entry per CDR3 protein. The sample records some 290,000 distinct CDR3 sequences, nearly 10% being singletons. This clonotype has at least ten counts. The junction shows a germline mismatch at one end, possibly a read error. Germline V gene sequence: CDR1 SGHRS, CDR2 YFSETQ. This CDR3 spans 14 amino acids. This TCR was sampled from a human donor who donated a stem cell graft to a child with SCID. The sequenced sample was PBMCs from the stem cell graft donor, obtained from the stem cell graft. V gene TRBV5-1 combines with J gene TRBJ2-3; TRBD1 matches at 7 bases. CDR3: CASSPGQSTDTQYF. DNA for the CDR3: TGTGCCAGCAGCCCGGGACAGAGCACAGATACGCAGTATTTT. The variable domain in full, completed from reference TRBV5-1 and TRBJ2-3, reads KAGVTQTPRYLIKTRGQQVTLSCSPISGHRSVSWYQQTPGQGLQFLFEYFSETQRNKGNFPGRFSGRQFSNSRSEMNVSTLELGDSALYLCASSPGQSTDTQYFGPGTRLTVL.